This T cell receptor beta chain was recovered during a study of CD8 T cells in ankylosing spondylitis. Using its own MiXCR run on the 5' RACE reads, TCRdb lists one record per CDR3 protein. The data hold roughly 350,000 distinct CDR3 sequences, with 7.5% to 9% observed a single time. Study findings and constraints: Roughly eight highly homologous variants made up a TCR beta motif that seemed to typify ankylosing spondylitis blood.

Points on this clonotype: Its matching antigen is unknown.

This TCR derives from a male donor with ankylosing spondylitis. The sample consisted of blood, either unsorted or a sorted T cell fraction (not recorded which).

The CDR3 protein is CASSQDGGGRVYTGELFF. The CDR3 region has the DNA TGCGCCAGCAGCCAAGACGGAGGCGGGAGGGTGTACACCGGGGAGCTGTTTTTT. J is TRBJ2-2 and V is TRBV4-1, with 9 bases that match TRBD2. Germline CDR1 and CDR2: MGHRA and YSYEKL. The CDR3 sequence is 18 residues long. V was pared by 0 bases and J by 3 bases, with 8 bases of the junction left unmatched.